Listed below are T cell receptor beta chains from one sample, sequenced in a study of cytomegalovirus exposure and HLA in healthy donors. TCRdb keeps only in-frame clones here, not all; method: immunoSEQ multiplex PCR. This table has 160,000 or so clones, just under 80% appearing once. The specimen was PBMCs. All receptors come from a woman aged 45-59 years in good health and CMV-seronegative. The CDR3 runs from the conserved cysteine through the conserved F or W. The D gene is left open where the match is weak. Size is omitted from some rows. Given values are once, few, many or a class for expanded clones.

cdr3_aa: CASSVSPRETQYF; cdr3_nt: TGTGCCAGCAGTGTAAGCCCAAGAGAGACCCAGTACTTC; d_call: NA; j_call: TRBJ2-5; cdr3_length: 13; v_call: TRBV6-1; clone_size: NA
cdr3_aa: CASSPTGLAGVSITDTQYF; cdr3_nt: TGCGCCAGCAGCCCAACGGGACTAGCGGGGGTATCTATCACAGATACGCAGTATTTT; d_call: TRBD2; j_call: TRBJ2-3; cdr3_length: 19; v_call: TRBV4-1; clone_size: few
cdr3_aa: CASSLAGARELYNEQFF; cdr3_nt: TGTGCCAGCAGTTTAGCGGGGGCCCGAGAACTCTACAATGAGCAGTTCTTC; d_call: NA; j_call: TRBJ2-1; cdr3_length: 17; v_call: TRBV27; clone_size: once
cdr3_aa: CASSVYSDATDTQYF; cdr3_nt: TGTGCCAGCAGCGTCTATAGCGATGCCACAGATACGCAGTATTTT; d_call: NA; j_call: TRBJ2-3; cdr3_length: 15; v_call: TRBV11-3; clone_size: NA
cdr3_aa: CASSLDRGGLGYTF; cdr3_nt: TGTGCCAGCAGCTTAGATAGGGGGGGCCTTGGCTACACCTTC; d_call: NA; j_call: TRBJ1-2; cdr3_length: 14; v_call: TRBV7-2; clone_size: NA
cdr3_aa: CASSPRGGSRFGANVLTF; cdr3_nt: TGTGCCAGCAGCCCGCGAGGAGGGAGCCGTTTTGGGGCCAACGTCCTGACTTTC; d_call: NA; j_call: TRBJ2-6; cdr3_length: 18; v_call: TRBV7-9; clone_size: NA
cdr3_aa: CASSEGLAGLYNEQFF; cdr3_nt: TGTGCCAGCAGCGAGGGACTAGCGGGACTTTACAATGAGCAGTTCTTC; d_call: TRBD2; j_call: TRBJ2-1; cdr3_length: 16; v_call: TRBV9; clone_size: NA
cdr3_aa: CASSYGGHPYEQYF; cdr3_nt: TGTGCCAGCAGTTACGGCGGGCATCCCTACGAGCAGTACTTC; d_call: NA; j_call: TRBJ2-7; cdr3_length: 14; v_call: TRBV6-5; clone_size: NA
cdr3_aa: CASSLVTGYNSPLHF; cdr3_nt: TGTGCCAGCAGCTTAGTGACAGGGTATAATTCACCCCTCCACTTT; d_call: TRBD1; j_call: TRBJ1-6; cdr3_length: 15; v_call: TRBV7-2; clone_size: NA
cdr3_aa: CASSYIALFSNTGELFF; cdr3_nt: TGTGCCAGCAGCTACATAGCCCTATTTTCGAACACCGGGGAGCTGTTTTTT; d_call: NA; j_call: TRBJ2-2; cdr3_length: 17; v_call: TRBV7-9; clone_size: NA
cdr3_aa: CASSFRTGLNTEAFF; cdr3_nt: TGTGCCAGCAGTTTTCGGACAGGGTTGAACACTGAAGCTTTCTTT; d_call: TRBD1; j_call: TRBJ1-1; cdr3_length: 15; v_call: TRBV27; clone_size: once
cdr3_aa: CASSSSGNRQETQYF; cdr3_nt: TGCGCCAGCAGTTCTAGCGGGAACAGACAAGAGACCCAGTACTTC; d_call: TRBD2; j_call: TRBJ2-5; cdr3_length: 15; v_call: TRBV5-1; clone_size: NA
cdr3_aa: CASSPQGKVEDTQYF; cdr3_nt: TGTGCCAGCAGTCCACAGGGGAAGGTGGAGGATACGCAGTATTTT; d_call: TRBD1; j_call: TRBJ2-3; cdr3_length: 15; v_call: TRBV6-5; clone_size: NA